This entry features one TCR beta chain sequence. Its specificity is not known. The entry originates in a study of identifying expanded T cells in peripheral blood. Whole-study results and caveats: Variance in clone template counts between roughly two-week samples significantly increased with total template count across all healthy donors.

Using immunoSEQ multiplex PCR, the repertoire was profiled, and TCRdb retains in-frame clones only, with some absent. The repertoire has more than 85,000 clones, more than 70% of them found once; the top ten carry less than 15%. In germline, CDR1 is SGDLS, CDR2 YYNGEE. The CDR3 length is 14 residues. V trimming: 1 base; J trimming: 4 bases; junction bases outside the gene matches: 3. The material sequenced was blood. The source of this sequence is a person aged 18 to 75 in good health. The chain joins TRBV9 to TRBJ1-2; 8 bases fit TRBD1. CDR3 nucleotide sequence: TGTGCCAGCAGCGTATCAGGGGGCCCCTATGGCTACACCTTC. Protein product: CASSVSGGPYGYTF.